A single sample is the source of the 26 T cell receptor beta chains below, sequenced in a study of Ad26.COV2.S vaccination and SARS-CoV-2 variants. The treatment was: roughly 19 received Ad26.COV2.S at low or high dose, single or two shots; roughly 5 received placebo; per-sample allocation not given. Collection of the samples took place on day 63 after the first injection of vaccine or placebo. Measured with immunoSEQ multiplex PCR; TCRdb has only the in-frame clones, and not every one. In the table there are some 320,000 clones, about 85% of which are singletons. Here the sequenced sample was peripheral blood, taken in a trial of Ad26.COV2.S vaccine versus placebo. These receptors all stem from a person aged 18-60 years who received the Ad26.COV2.S COVID-19 vaccine or a placebo.

The sample holds one count of this clone. This chain uses TRBV25-1 with TRBJ1-5, with D possibly matching TRBD1 (6 bases). The CDR3 is 12 amino acids. Germline-derived CDR1 and CDR2 are MGHDK and SYGVNS. The V end lost 8 bases, the J end lost 9 bases, and 14 bases lay between the germline ends. Written as DNA, the CDR3 is TGTGCCAGCGGGGGGGGCAGTCGGCCCCAGCATTTT. Translated, it gives CASGGGSRPQHF.

V is TRBV19 and J is TRBJ1-5, with 9 bases identical to TRBD1. Germline CDR1 is LNHDA and CDR2 is SQIVND (reference sequence). The V segment lost 5 bases and the J segment 6 bases; nucleotides outside the gene matches: 20. The CDR3 is 19 amino acids. The CDR3 protein is CASSPRPVTGGLAGQPQHF. CDR3 nucleotides: TGTGCCAGTAGTCCCCGACCTGTCACAGGGGGCCTCGCGGGTCAGCCCCAGCATTTT. The variable domain in full, completed from reference TRBV19 and TRBJ1-5, reads DGGITQSPKYLFRKEGQNVTLSCEQNLNHDAMYWYRQDPGQGLRLIYYSQIVNDFQKGDIAEGYSVSREKKESFPLTVTSAQKNPTAFYLCASSPRPVTGGLAGQPQHFGDGTRLSIL.

The table lists this clone with a few counts. V is TRBV29-1 and J is TRBJ2-5; TRBD2 is a possible D gene (6 bases). The germline V and J ends were trimmed by 6 bases and 0 bases, with 14 bases remaining between them. From germline, CDR1 is SQVTM and CDR2 ANQGSEA. There are 14 residues in the CDR3. The CDR3 sequence is CSVDAGWDQETQYF. CDR3 bases: TGCAGCGTCGACGCGGGGTGGGACCAAGAGACCCAGTACTTC.

V gene TRBV12-5 combines with J gene TRBJ2-1, with D maybe TRBD2 (5 bases). The germline V gene has CDR1 LGHNT and CDR2 FRNRAP. This CDR3 comprises 18 residues. Trimming took 0 bases from V and 0 from J, leaving 15 bases between them. In nucleotides, the CDR3 is TGTGCTAGTGGTTTGGTACGGACCGGCACTAGCTCCTACAATGAGCAGTTCTTC. Amino acids: CASGLVRTGTSSYNEQFF.

The CDR3 protein is CASSRKTGSSYNEQFF. Written as DNA, the CDR3 is TGTGCCAGCAGCAGAAAAACAGGGAGCTCCTACAATGAGCAGTTCTTC. J is TRBJ2-1 and V is TRBV7-9; a weak D match, TRBD1 (6 bases). Germline-derived CDR1 and CDR2 are SEHNR and FQNEAQ (reference sequence). V lost 5 bases to trimming and J lost 0 bases, with 14 bases between them. The CDR3 has 16 amino acids.

The chain couples TRBV18 to TRBJ1-3; D unresolved. The V and J ends lost 2 bases and 4 bases respectively, with 6 bases between them. The CDR3 sequence is 13 residues long. In germline, CDR1 is KGHSH, CDR2 LQKENI. For the CDR3, the DNA is TGTGCCAGCTCACCATCTGGGGGAAACACCATATATTTT. Amino acids: CASSPSGGNTIYF.

CDR3 nucleotide sequence: TGTGCCAGCAGCCCCTGGGACCGAACGCAAGAGACCCAGTACTTC. Amino acid sequence: CASSPWDRTQETQYF. This rearrangement joins TRBV7-9 to TRBJ2-5; perhaps D is TRBD1 or TRBD2 (5 bases each). CDR1 is SEHNR and CDR2 is FQNEAQ in the germline V gene (reference sequence). V was clipped by 5 bases and J by 2 bases, with 15 bases between them. The CDR3 has 15 residues.

The genes are TRBV6-5 and TRBJ1-1; possible D gene TRBD1, 6 bases. Trimming took off 6 bases at V and 0 bases at J, with 8 bases between the two ends. CDR1 and CDR2 from the germline V gene are MNHEY and SVGAGI. There are 13 residues in the CDR3. CDR3 DNA: TGTGCCAGCAGCGGACAGCTGAACACTGAAGCTTTCTTT. Translation gives CASSGQLNTEAFF.

CDR3 residues: CASSLNAGGYNEQFF. CDR3 DNA sequence: TGTGCCAGCAGCTTAAACGCGGGGGGCTACAATGAGCAGTTCTTC. The chain recombines TRBV7-3 with TRBJ2-1; 8 bases line up with TRBD2. Unmatched junction bases numbered 2, after V lost 1 base and J lost 3 bases. The germline CDR1 and CDR2 sequences are SGHTA and FQGTGA. The CDR3 is made up of 15 amino acids.

The V gene is TRBV4-2, the J gene TRBJ2-5; 15 nucleotides agree with TRBD2. Germline CDR1 LGHNA, CDR2 YNFKEQ. The CDR3 length is 15 residues. J was trimmed by 5 bases and V by 3 bases; bases with no gene match: 1. CDR3 residues: CASSQGTSGGETQYF. DNA for the CDR3: TGTGCCAGCAGCCAGGGGACTAGCGGGGGGGAGACCCAGTACTTC.

The V gene is TRBV5-4, the J gene TRBJ2-7, with a tentative D call TRBD1 (6 bases). Between the trimmed V and J ends, which lost 2 bases and 1 base, there was a span of 10 bases. Germline V gene sequence: CDR1 SGHNT, CDR2 YYREEE (reference sequence). There are 14 residues in the CDR3. CDR3 nucleotide sequence: TGTGCCAGCAGCTTCTACAGGGATTCCTACGAGCAGTACTTC. Translation: CASSFYRDSYEQYF.

The chain carries TRBV5-8 and TRBJ1-5; 8 nucleotides match TRBD1. This CDR3 has 17 amino acids. CDR1 SGHTS and CDR2 YDEGEE come from the germline V gene. J was trimmed by 0 bases and V by 4 bases; bases with no gene match: 9. DNA for the CDR3: TGTGCCAGCAGCCCGTCGAGGACAGGGTATAGCAATCAGCCCCAGCATTTT. This sequence encodes CASSPSRTGYSNQPQHF.

The chain uses TRBV5-1 and TRBJ1-1; 9 bases align to TRBD1. V shed 4 bases, J shed 12 bases, and the junction held 13 bases outside the gene matches. The CDR3 consists of 14 residues. The V gene's germline CDR1 is SGHRS and CDR2 YFSETQ. The CDR3 nucleotides are TGCGCCAGCAGCAGGGACAGGGCAATGGGATTAACTTTCTTT. Translation gives CASSRDRAMGLTFF.

Here the CDR3 DNA reads TGTGCCAGCAGACACCAACAGAACACTGAAGCTTTCTTT. It codes for CASRHQQNTEAFF. The J gene is TRBJ1-1, the V gene TRBV5-4; D is ambiguous. The CDR3 sequence is 13 residues long. From germline, CDR1 is SGHNT and CDR2 YYREEE (reference sequence). The V end lost 5 bases, the J end lost 1 base, and 9 bases lay between the germline ends. The full variable domain, completed using reference TRBV5-4 and TRBJ1-1, is ETGVTQSPTHLIKTRGQQVTLRCSSQSGHNTVSWYQQALGQGPQFIFQYYREEENGRGNFPPRFSGLQFPNYSSELNVNALELDDSALYLCASRHQQNTEAFFGQGTRLTVV.

Remarks on this clone: One end of the junction does not line up with germline, which may come from a read error. The gene calls are TRBV20-1 and TRBJ2-1, with D uncertain. CDR3 length equals 11 residues. The V gene's germline CDR1 is DFQATT and CDR2 SNEGSKA (reference sequence). In nucleotides, the CDR3 is TGCAGTGCTAGTAGCCTGAATGGGCAGTTCTTC. Its protein product is CSASSLNGQFF.

This chain uses TRBV7-8 with TRBJ1-1, with D unresolved. The V end lost 2 bases, the J end lost 0 bases, and 4 bases lay between the germline ends. This CDR3 has 13 residues. Germline CDR1 SGHVS, CDR2 FQNEAQ. Here the CDR3 reads CASSLQMNTEAFF. In DNA, the CDR3 is TGTGCCAGCAGCTTACAGATGAACACTGAAGCTTTCTTT.

In this sample, this clone turned up once. The chain combines TRBV6-1 with TRBJ1-2, with 8 bases aligning to TRBD1. With 2 bases clipped from V and 8 bases from J, the junction kept 7 bases outside the gene matches. Germline assignment: CDR1 MNHNS and CDR2 SASEGT. The CDR3 has 14 amino acids. The DNA of the CDR3 is TGTGCCAGCAGTGAAATTCGGACAGGGTTAGGCTACACCTTC. It is translated as CASSEIRTGLGYTF.

This clone was detected once. This chain joins TRBV28 and TRBJ1-1; 9 bases fit TRBD1. The V gene end was trimmed by 5 bases and the J gene end by 6 bases; junction bases not matched to a gene: 4. Germline V gives CDR1 MDHEN, CDR2 SYDVKM. The CDR3 is 13 amino acids. The CDR3 sequence: CASSNRGPPEAFF. The CDR3 nucleotides read TGTGCCAGCAGTAACAGGGGGCCCCCTGAAGCTTTCTTT. Complete variable domain (other parts from reference TRBV28 and TRBJ1-1): DVKVTQSSRYLVKRTGEKVFLECVQDMDHENMFWYRQDPGLGLRLIYFSYDVKMKEKGDIPEGYSVSREKKERFSLILESASTNQTSMYLCASSNRGPPEAFFGQGTRLTVV.

The count of this clone is one. The genes are TRBV27 and TRBJ1-1; D uncertain. The CDR3 is made up of 14 amino acids. Between the trimmed V and J ends, which lost 5 bases and 3 bases, there was a span of 13 bases. Looked up from germline, CDR1 is MNHEY and CDR2 is SMNVEV (reference sequence). The CDR3 nucleotides read TGTGCCAGCAGTCCGGGCGACGGATACACTGAAGCTTTCTTT. Protein: CASSPGDGYTEAFF.

This clone appeared once. The chain couples TRBV27 to TRBJ1-5, with TRBD1 matching 12 bases. Germline loops: CDR1 MNHEY, CDR2 SMNVEV (reference sequence). The CDR3 runs 20 residues. J lost 1 base, V lost 4 bases, and 14 bases had no gene match. CDR3 DNA sequence: TGTGCCAGCAGTTACCCCGACCGGGACAGGGGGCCAGGGAGCAATCAGCCCCAGCATTTT. Translated, it gives CASSYPDRDRGPGSNQPQHF.

The chain employs TRBV7-8 and TRBJ1-4; TRBD1 might be the D (5 bases). Trimming stripped 1 base from V and 10 bases from J, with 22 bases between. The germline gives CDR1 SGHVS, CDR2 FQNEAQ. The CDR3 totals 17 residues. The CDR3 region is CASSLGGSGLRPRKLFF. The CDR3 nucleotides read TGTGCCAGCAGCTTAGGGGGGTCGGGCCTTAGACCCCGAAAACTGTTTTTT.

The rearrangement uses TRBV11-3 and TRBJ1-1; D gene uncertain. V lost 5 bases, J lost 0 bases, and 7 bases lay in between. CDR1 and CDR2 (germline): SGHNT, YENEEA. The CDR3 covers 13 residues. CDR3: CASSTHLNTEAFF. The CDR3 DNA reads as TGTGCCAGCAGCACCCATCTGAACACTGAAGCTTTCTTT.

V is TRBV9 and J is TRBJ1-2; D gene unclear. There are 14 residues in the CDR3. Germline CDR1 reads SGDLS; CDR2 reads YYNGEE. The V end lost 1 base, the J end lost 8 bases, and 15 bases lay between the germline ends. The CDR3 region is CASSVTWARGGYTF. The CDR3 DNA follows: TGTGCCAGCAGCGTAACGTGGGCCCGTGGGGGCTACACCTTC. Using reference TRBV9 and TRBJ1-2 for the parts outside the CDR3, the full variable domain is DSGVTQTPKHLITATGQRVTLRCSPRSGDLSVYWYQQSLDQGLQFLIQYYNGEERAKGNILERFSAQQFPDLHSELNLSSLELGDSALYFCASSVTWARGGYTFGSGTRLTVV.

Only one count was recorded for this clone. Here the CDR3 DNA reads TGTGCCAGCGTCGGCAGGGCTCGGGAGCAGTACTTC. Amino acid sequence: CASVGRAREQYF. The V call is TRBV2, the J call TRBJ2-7; a weak D match, TRBD1 (5 bases). V was shortened by 8 bases and J by 7 bases, with 15 bases between the two germline ends. This CDR3 region has 12 residues. Germline-derived CDR1 and CDR2 are SNHLY and FYNNEI.

V is TRBV4-1 and J is TRBJ2-3; tentatively, D is TRBD1 or TRBD2 (5 bases each). Trimming pared 4 bases from V and 5 bases from J, leaving 16 bases between. This CDR3 has 15 residues. Germline loops: CDR1 MGHRA, CDR2 YSYEKL. CDR3 DNA sequence: TGCGCCAGCAGCCTAGGACACTTAGAGGGAGATACGCAGTATTTT. Translated: CASSLGHLEGDTQYF.

The V call is TRBV5-1, the J call TRBJ2-3, with 8 bases lining up with TRBD2. Germline loops: CDR1 SGHRS, CDR2 YFSETQ. J was trimmed by 0 bases and V by 1 base; bases with no gene match: 4. This CDR3 is 16 amino acids long. DNA of the CDR3: TGCGCCAGCAGCTTGAGCGGGGGAACTAGCACAGATACGCAGTATTTT. Its protein is CASSLSGGTSTDTQYF.